This paragraph reports one TCR beta chain. The germline V and J ends were trimmed by 3 bases and 4 bases, with 10 bases remaining between them. Germline CDR1 KGHSH, CDR2 LQKENI. This CDR3 has 14 residues. Repertoires were generated with immunoSEQ multiplex PCR, while TCRdb's copy carries only in-frame clones and drops some. The table has nearly 80,000 clones, 90% seen once. The data stem from a study of blood T cell repertoires in COVID-19. The sequencing input was peripheral blood. This receptor was identified in a woman of 80 years or more with acute or convalescent COVID-19. The chain links TRBV18 to TRBJ1-5; TRBD1 is a possible D gene (6 bases). CDR3 bases: TGTGCCAGCTCACCCCCGGACAGAAATCAGCCCCAGCATTTT. It encodes CASSPPDRNQPQHF.